Below are 7 T cell receptor beta chains sequenced from a single sample in a study of shared clonotypes between healthy human individuals. The repertoire was sequenced with immunoSEQ multiplex PCR; TCRdb's copy has only in-frame clones and lacks some. Of about 700,000 clones in the sample, roughly 70% are singletons; the top ten hold approximately 1.7%. Input material: memory CD4+ T cells sorted from blood. Subset described: CD45RA-negative fraction. The receptors derive from a woman aged 25 to 39 in good health.

This chain uses TRBV5-4 with TRBJ2-7; no clear D gene. The CDR3 consists of 11 residues. Germline V CDR1 and CDR2: SGHNT, YYREEE (reference sequence). V was pared by 3 bases and J by 4 bases, with 5 bases between. This chain's CDR3 is CASSSQYEQYF. The CDR3 DNA follows: TGTGCCAGCAGCTCACAGTACGAGCAGTACTTC.

V is TRBV5-1 and J is TRBJ2-2; the D gene is possibly TRBD1 (5 bases). Trimming shortened V by 0 bases and J by 5 bases, and 11 bases separated the two germline ends. Germline lookup yields CDR1 SGHRS and CDR2 YFSETQ. The CDR3 contains 15 residues. CDR3 region: CASSLDVAGTGELFF. In DNA, the CDR3 is TGCGCCAGCAGCTTGGACGTCGCAGGGACCGGGGAGCTGTTTTTT.

V usage is TRBV7-9 and J usage is TRBJ2-1; 11 bases agree with TRBD2. V shed 1 base and J 5 bases; nucleotides not matched to a gene: 4. CDR1 and CDR2 (germline): SEHNR, FQNEAQ (reference sequence). This CDR3 comprises 16 residues. CDR3 residues: CASSLGLAGRDNEQFF. The DNA of the CDR3 is TGTGCCAGCAGCTTAGGACTAGCGGGACGCGACAATGAGCAGTTCTTC.

V gene TRBV20-1 combines with J gene TRBJ2-7; D unresolved. This CDR3 is built from 10 residues. Germline lookup yields CDR1 DFQATT and CDR2 SNEGSKA (reference sequence). V was shortened by 3 bases and J by 3 bases, with 3 bases between the two germline ends. DNA of the CDR3: TGCAGTGCTAGTAACTACGAGCAGTACTTC. Residues: CSASNYEQYF.

The table lists this clone with many counts. The rearrangement links TRBV27 to TRBJ1-2, with a weak D call TRBD1 (6 bases). Trimming removed 6 bases from V and 4 bases from J, with 15 bases in between. This CDR3 region has 14 residues. Germline CDR1 MNHEY, CDR2 SMNVEV (reference sequence). The CDR3 coding sequence is TGTGCCAGCAGCTACAGGGCATCGGCCTATGGCTACACCTTC. This gives the protein CASSYRASAYGYTF.

As concerns this clone: The germline gene is not matched at one end of the junction; a read error may be the cause. The chain has TRBV7-2 and TRBJ1-2; D perhaps matches TRBD1 (5 bases). The CDR3 is 14 residues long. Germline V gene sequence: CDR1 SGHTA, CDR2 FQGNSA. CDR3 in DNA: TGTGCCAGCAGCTTATCCGTTCCTTCCCCTTCGGGGGTCTTC. Protein sequence: CASSLSVPSPSGVF.

This clone turned up a few times. This rearrangement joins TRBV7-9 to TRBJ1-2; possible D gene TRBD1, 5 bases. CDR3 length: 15 amino acids. The V end was cut by 3 bases, the J end by 2 bases, with 13 bases between. Germline V gives CDR1 SEHNR, CDR2 FQNEAQ (reference sequence). The CDR3 bases are TGTGCCAGCAGCTTCGAGGCGAGGGGCAACTATGGCTACACCTTC. Translated, it gives CASSFEARGNYGYTF.